This T cell receptor (beta chain) was captured by sequencing in a study of shared clonotypes between healthy human individuals. It was into CD45RA+ naive and CD45RA-negative memory subsets that the CD4+ cells were split. Study-wide findings and caveats: Naive CD4 clonotypes were shared across a handful of donors at roughly 5%. Measured sharing among donors was expected to vary with sequencing depth.

Original methodology: Junction-only sequences without quality scores were provided by ImmunoSEQ, so filtering was different. Using immunoSEQ multiplex PCR, the repertoire was profiled, and TCRdb retains in-frame clones only, with some absent. That table gives V, J and clone size, and the DNA gave D and trimming. The profile shows millions of clones, more than 90% of them singletons. CDR3 length equals 11 residues. Trimming took 2 bases from V and 6 from J; bases not matched to a gene: 1. Germline V lookup: CDR1 DFQATT, CDR2 SNEGSKA (reference sequence). A note on this clone: Its antigen is still unknown.

This chain connects TRBV20-1 to TRBJ2-7, with 7 bases fitting TRBD1. Specimen: naive CD4+ T cells sorted from blood. Subset in this sample: CD45RA+ positively selected. The receptor comes from a man younger than 35 in good health. CDR3 sequence (DNA): TGCAGTGCTAGAAGGGGGCTCGAGCAGTACTTC. This encodes CSARRGLEQYF.